A selection of T cell receptor beta chains follows, all from one sample in a study of response to subunit inactivated influenza vaccine. Each CDR3 protein gets one entry after TCRdb re-called the RT-PCR reads with MiXCR. The table lists around 650,000 distinct CDR3 sequences, around 14% of them singletons. The sequencing here drew on PBMCs from blood, taken 11 to 12 days after vaccination. The receptor set was obtained from a man aged 50 to 59 who received an inactivated influenza vaccine. Both conserved end residues are part of each CDR3. The D gene is left open where the match is weak. Clone size is stated in some rows and not others, as once, few, many or a class when expanded.

NA,TRBJ2-7,TRBV6-2/TRBV6-3,few,TGTGCCAGCAGTGTAACCGAAGGAGGGGGCGAGCAGTACTTC,CASSVTEGGGEQYF
TRBD2,TRBJ2-7,TRBV28,NA,TGTGCCAGCAGTTTAGGGACTAGCGAGAAAGGCGACTTC,CASSLGTSEKGDF
NA,TRBJ2-4,TRBV29-1,NA,TGCAGCGTTGTCGGGGCTAGCCTTCACCAAAACATTCAGTACTTC,CSVVGASLHQNIQYF
NA,TRBJ2-1,TRBV4-3,NA,TGCGCCAGCAGCCAAGATAGGGAAGGCTCCTACAATGAGCAGTTCTTC,CASSQDREGSYNEQFF
NA,TRBJ2-5,TRBV5-6,NA,TGTGCCAGCAGCTTGATGGGGTTTGGAGAGACCCAGTACTTC,CASSLMGFGETQYF
NA,TRBJ1-1,TRBV7-2,NA,TGTGCCAGCAGGGACTGGAACACTGAAGCTTTCTTT,CASRDWNTEAFF
NA,TRBJ1-2,TRBV30,NA,TGTGCCTGGAGTGGCGACAGCAACTATGGCTACACCTTC,CAWSGDSNYGYTF
NA,TRBJ2-7,TRBV5-6,few,TGTGCCAGCAGCCATGAGTACGAGCAGTACTTC,CASSHEYEQYF
NA,TRBJ2-7,TRBV25-1,NA,TGTGCCAGCAGTGAATCGGGGCGGGGGCTCTACGAGCAGTACTTC,CASSESGRGLYEQYF
NA,TRBJ2-1,TRBV5-1,few,TGCGCCAGCAGCTTGGCGGGGGGCGCTATGTCCTACAATGAGCAGTTCTTC,CASSLAGGAMSYNEQFF
NA,TRBJ2-5,TRBV7-2,NA,TGTGCCAGCATGAGGGGCCCCCAAGAGACCCAGTACTTC,CASMRGPQETQYF
NA,TRBJ1-1,TRBV20-1,few,TGCAGTGTTTTTAACGGGGGGGCTGCGAACACTGAAGCTTTCTTT,CSVFNGGAANTEAFF
NA,TRBJ2-1,TRBV29-1,few,TGCAGCGTACGTCCCAGGCCCCCTAGCTCCTACAATGAGCAGTTCTTC,CSVRPRPPSSYNEQFF
TRBD2,TRBJ2-1,TRBV7-2,few,TGTGCCAGCAGCCCAACCGGGACTAGCGGATATGAGCAGTTCTTC,CASSPTGTSGYEQFF
TRBD2,TRBJ2-3,TRBV20-1,NA,TGCAGTGCTCGACTAGCGGGCCGGGTAGTCGATACGCAGTATTTT,CSARLAGRVVDTQYF
NA,TRBJ1-1,TRBV30,NA,TGTGCCTGGAGTGTACGGGGGGTCTCTGAAGCTTTCTTT,CAWSVRGVSEAFF
TRBD1,TRBJ2-3,TRBV20-1,few,TGCAGTGCGGGACAGGGAGATACGCAGTATTTT,CSAGQGDTQYF
TRBD1,TRBJ2-1,TRBV6-1,NA,TGTGCCAGCAGTCCTGCCCGGGACAGGGTCAATGAGCAGTTCTTC,CASSPARDRVNEQFF
NA,TRBJ2-5,TRBV6-1,NA,TGTGCCAGCAGTACGACTAGGGAGCAAGAGACCCAGTACTTC,CASSTTREQETQYF
NA,TRBJ1-1,TRBV27,NA,TGTGCCAGCAGTTTTGGGGTGAACATTGAAGCTTTCTTT,CASSFGVNIEAFF
NA,TRBJ2-7,TRBV11-1,NA,TGTGCCAGCCGCCCCGACGGGGGACCCTACGAGCAGTACTTC,CASRPDGGPYEQYF
NA,TRBJ1-4,TRBV29-1,NA,TGCAGCGTCCGGGTATCTGGTGAAAAACTGTTTTTT,CSVRVSGEKLFF
NA,TRBJ2-4,TRBV7-2,few,TGTGCCAGCAGCTTAGGATCCAGGGCCAAAAACATTCAGTACTTC,CASSLGSRAKNIQYF
NA,TRBJ1-5,TRBV4-1,many,TGCGCCAGCAGCCAAGCCCCAGGGTCTAGCAATCAGCCCCAGCATTTT,CASSQAPGSSNQPQHF
NA,TRBJ2-6,TRBV4-1,NA,TGCGCCAGCAGCCAAGATCGGGAAGGCATAATCTCTGGGGCCAACGTCCTGACTTTC,CASSQDREGIISGANVLTF
NA,TRBJ1-2,TRBV12-3/TRBV12-4,NA,TGTGCCAGCAGTTCCCCAGGGCCTAGGGCCTATGGCTACACCTTC,CASSSPGPRAYGYTF
NA,TRBJ1-2,TRBV20-1,NA,TGCAGTGCTTCCTTGGGAGGGGCGGTGAACTATGGCTACACCTTC,CSASLGGAVNYGYTF
TRBD1,TRBJ1-1,TRBV20-1,NA,TGCAGTGCTAGTAGCGGGACAGTGAACACTGAAGCTTTCTTT,CSASSGTVNTEAFF
TRBD2,TRBJ2-1,TRBV7-9,NA,TGTGCCAGCAGCGTGACTAGCGGGAGAGACAATGAGCAGTTCTTC,CASSVTSGRDNEQFF
NA,TRBJ1-1,TRBV4-1,many,TGCGCCAGCAGCCAAGATCCACGGCTTAACACTGAAGCTTTCTTT,CASSQDPRLNTEAFF
TRBD2,TRBJ2-1,TRBV5-1,NA,TGCGCCAGCAGCTTGGCAGCTAGCGGGAGTCTTGAGCAGTTCTTC,CASSLAASGSLEQFF
TRBD2,TRBJ2-2,TRBV20-1,NA,TGCAGTGCTAGAGATATAACTAGCGGGAGGGCCCTAGGTGGGACCGGGGAGCTGTTTTTT,CSARDITSGRALGGTGELFF
TRBD2,TRBJ2-3,TRBV5-1,few,TGCGCCAGCAGCCCCGGACTAGCTGCCCTCCCAGATACGCAGTATTTT,CASSPGLAALPDTQYF
TRBD2,TRBJ2-4,TRBV20-1,few,TGCAGTGCTAGAGGACTAGCGGGCATAGCCAAAAACATTCAGTACTTC,CSARGLAGIAKNIQYF
NA,TRBJ1-1,TRBV3-1,NA,TGTGCCAGCAGTTCCCTAGGGGAAGCTTTCTTT,CASSSLGEAFF
NA,TRBJ2-1,TRBV7-9,NA,TGTGCCAGCAGCTTATGGGGCGGGGAGAACAATGAGCAGTTCTTC,CASSLWGGENNEQFF
NA,TRBJ2-7,TRBV21-1,NA,TGTGCCAGCAGCAAAGCGGGGGAAAGACCAGCTAACGGGTACTCCTACGAGCAGTACTTC,CASSKAGERPANGYSYEQYF
TRBD1,TRBJ1-1,TRBV27,NA,TGTGCCAGCGGAGACAGGGGGCAAGGTGAAGCTTTCTTT,CASGDRGQGEAFF
NA,TRBJ2-6,TRBV11-1,NA,TGTGCCAGCAGCTCCTCTTTCTGGGACATTAACTCTGGGGCCAACGTCCTGACTTTC,CASSSSFWDINSGANVLTF
TRBD1,TRBJ2-7,TRBV29-1,NA,TGCAGCGTTGGAACGGCAGGGGGATCCTACGAGCAGTACTTC,CSVGTAGGSYEQYF
NA,TRBJ2-2,TRBV4-3,NA,TGCGCCAGCAGCCAAGATTGGCACGAGCACAACACCGGGGAGCTGTTTTTT,CASSQDWHEHNTGELFF
TRBD1,TRBJ2-1,TRBV5-1,many,TGCGCCAGCAGCTTGGGGGACAGGGATAATGAGCAGTTCTTC,CASSLGDRDNEQFF
NA,TRBJ2-7,TRBV18,NA,TGTGCCAGCTCACCGAGGACCCGATTATACGAGCAGTACTTC,CASSPRTRLYEQYF
NA,TRBJ2-3,TRBV7-2,NA,TGTGCCAGCAAAGAATTACTAGCAGTCGGAGATACGCAGTATTTT,CASKELLAVGDTQYF
TRBD1,TRBJ2-2,TRBV4-2,NA,TGTGCCATCGGGACAGGCACCGGGGAGCTGTTTTTT,CAIGTGTGELFF
NA,TRBJ2-5,TRBV28,NA,TGTGCCAGCAGTTTAAGCCTATCCGGGACGGGCCAAGAGACCCAGTACTTC,CASSLSLSGTGQETQYF
NA,TRBJ2-1,TRBV5-4,NA,TGTGCCAGCAGCTTGGTCCAGCACAATGAGCAGTTCTTC,CASSLVQHNEQFF
TRBD1,TRBJ1-5,TRBV24-1,NA,TGTGCCACCTCGTCCGGGACAGGGCTTAATAGCAATCAGCCCCAGCATTTT,CATSSGTGLNSNQPQHF
TRBD1,TRBJ1-2,TRBV7-2,few,TGTGCCAGCAGCTTATCCACAGGGGCGGGGGGCTATGGCTACACCTTC,CASSLSTGAGGYGYTF
TRBD2,TRBJ2-7,TRBV29-1,few,TGCAGCGCTACGGAGCGGGGGTACTCCTACGAGCAGTACTTC,CSATERGYSYEQYF